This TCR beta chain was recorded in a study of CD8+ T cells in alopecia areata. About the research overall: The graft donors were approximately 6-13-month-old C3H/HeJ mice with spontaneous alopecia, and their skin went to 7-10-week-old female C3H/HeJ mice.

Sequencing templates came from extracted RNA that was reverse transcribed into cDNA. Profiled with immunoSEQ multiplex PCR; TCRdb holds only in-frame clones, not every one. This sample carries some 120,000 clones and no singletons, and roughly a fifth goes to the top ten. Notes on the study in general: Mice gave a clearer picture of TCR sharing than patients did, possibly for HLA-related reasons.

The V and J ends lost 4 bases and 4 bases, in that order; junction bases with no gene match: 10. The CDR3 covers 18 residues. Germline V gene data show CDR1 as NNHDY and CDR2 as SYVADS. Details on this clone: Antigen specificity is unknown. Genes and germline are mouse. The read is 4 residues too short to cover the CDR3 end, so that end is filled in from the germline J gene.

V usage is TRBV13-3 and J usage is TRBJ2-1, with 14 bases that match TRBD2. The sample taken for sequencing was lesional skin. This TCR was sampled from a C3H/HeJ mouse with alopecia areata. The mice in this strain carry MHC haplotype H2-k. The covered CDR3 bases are TGTGCCAGCAGTACTCCGGGACTGGGGGGGCGCGGGTATGCT. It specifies CASSTPGLGGRGYA. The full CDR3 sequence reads CASSTPGLGGRGYAEQFF.